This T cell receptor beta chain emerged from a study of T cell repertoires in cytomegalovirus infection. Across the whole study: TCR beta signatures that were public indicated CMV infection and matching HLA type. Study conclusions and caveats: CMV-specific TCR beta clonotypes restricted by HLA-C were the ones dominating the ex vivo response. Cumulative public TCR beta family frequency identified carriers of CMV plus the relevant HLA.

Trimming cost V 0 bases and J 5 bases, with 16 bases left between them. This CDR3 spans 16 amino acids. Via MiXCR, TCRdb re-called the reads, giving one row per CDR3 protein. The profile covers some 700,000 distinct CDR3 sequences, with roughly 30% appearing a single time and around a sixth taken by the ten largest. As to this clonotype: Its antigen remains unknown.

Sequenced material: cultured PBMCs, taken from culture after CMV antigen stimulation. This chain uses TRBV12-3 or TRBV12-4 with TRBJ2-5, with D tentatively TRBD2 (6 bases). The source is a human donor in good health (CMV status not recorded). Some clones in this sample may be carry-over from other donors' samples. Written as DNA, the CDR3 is TGTGCCAGCAGTTTAGCGCTTACGGGGGAGCCCGAGACCCAGTACTTC. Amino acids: CASSLALTGEPETQYF.